Only a few counts were recorded for the clone carrying this T cell receptor (beta chain). Until they underwent thyroid surgery, no patient had received any treatment. The germline V and J ends were trimmed by 3 bases and 0 bases, with 5 bases remaining between them. This CDR3 is 14 amino acids long. The sample is drawn from a study of metastatic and nonmetastatic thyroid tumors. On the study more broadly: The study looked at repertoires side by side in blood and in tumor or nodule tissue from malignant and benign thyroid patients.

Per the original data handling: Clinicopathological groups of papillary thyroid cancer showed CDR3 differences that were used to build a distant-metastasis classifier. MiXCR reprocessed the PCR reads for TCRdb. For this entry, the V and J calls and clone size follow TCRdb and not the study's own pipeline. The sample yields more than 85,000 clones, about 9.1% seen once. The chain joins TRBV12-3 or TRBV12-4 to TRBJ2-2; no firm D call. Sequencing was performed on blood. The TCR comes from a female donor with papillary thyroid cancer or a benign thyroid nodule (not recorded which). Some clones in this sample may be carry-over from other donors' samples. CDR3 sequence reads: CASSFKANTGELFF. As DNA, the CDR3 is TGTGCCAGCAGTTTCAAGGCGAACACCGGGGAGCTGTTTTTT.